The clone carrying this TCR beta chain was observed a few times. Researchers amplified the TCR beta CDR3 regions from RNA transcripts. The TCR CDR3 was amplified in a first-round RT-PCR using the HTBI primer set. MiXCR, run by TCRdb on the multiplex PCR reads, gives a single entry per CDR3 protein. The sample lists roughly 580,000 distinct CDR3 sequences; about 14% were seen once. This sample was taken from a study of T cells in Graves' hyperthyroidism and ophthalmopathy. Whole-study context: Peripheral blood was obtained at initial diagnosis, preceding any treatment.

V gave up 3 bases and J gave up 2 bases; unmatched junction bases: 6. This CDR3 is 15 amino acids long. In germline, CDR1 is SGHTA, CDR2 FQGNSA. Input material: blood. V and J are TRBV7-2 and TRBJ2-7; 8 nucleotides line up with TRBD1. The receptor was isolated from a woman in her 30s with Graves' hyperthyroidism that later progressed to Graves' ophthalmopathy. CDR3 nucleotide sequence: TGTGCCAGCAGCTTTGACCGGGACAGGACCTACGAGCAGTACTTC. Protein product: CASSFDRDRTYEQYF.